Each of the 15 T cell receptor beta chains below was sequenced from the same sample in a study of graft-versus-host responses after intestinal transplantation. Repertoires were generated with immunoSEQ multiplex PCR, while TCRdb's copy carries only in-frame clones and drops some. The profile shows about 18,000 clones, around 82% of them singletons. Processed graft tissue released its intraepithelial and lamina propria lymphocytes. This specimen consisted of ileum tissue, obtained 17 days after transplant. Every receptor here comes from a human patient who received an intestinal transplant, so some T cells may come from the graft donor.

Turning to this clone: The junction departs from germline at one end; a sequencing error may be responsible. CDR3 coding DNA: TGTGCCAGCAGCTTGCTTGGAAACACCACATATTTT. Protein sequence: CASSLLGNTTYF. This chain uses TRBV7-9 with TRBJ1-3; no definite D call. Per germline, CDR1 SEHNR and CDR2 FQNEAQ (reference sequence). The CDR3 sequence is 12 residues long.

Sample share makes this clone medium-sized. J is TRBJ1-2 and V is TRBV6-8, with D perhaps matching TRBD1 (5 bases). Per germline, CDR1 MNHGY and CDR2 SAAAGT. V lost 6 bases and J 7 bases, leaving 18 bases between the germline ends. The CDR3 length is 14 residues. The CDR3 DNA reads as TGTGCCAGCAGGGGACGGTTTTTTAGATCTGGCTACACCTTC. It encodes CASRGRFFRSGYTF.

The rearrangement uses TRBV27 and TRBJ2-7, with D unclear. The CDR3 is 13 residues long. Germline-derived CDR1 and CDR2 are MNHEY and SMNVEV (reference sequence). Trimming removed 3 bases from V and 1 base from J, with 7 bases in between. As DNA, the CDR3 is TGTGCCAGCAGTTTCCGGTCGTCCTACGAGCAGTACTTC. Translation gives CASSFRSSYEQYF.

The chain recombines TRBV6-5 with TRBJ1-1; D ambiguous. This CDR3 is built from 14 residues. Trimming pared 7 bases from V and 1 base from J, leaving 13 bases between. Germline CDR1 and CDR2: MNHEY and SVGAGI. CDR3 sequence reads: CASIPALQNTEAFF. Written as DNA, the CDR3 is TGTGCCAGCATCCCCGCCTTACAGAACACTGAAGCTTTCTTT.

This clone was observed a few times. CDR3 DNA sequence: TGTGCCAGTAGTATCTTAGCGGGAGGGCCCAATGAGCAGTTCTTC. Its protein is CASSILAGGPNEQFF. This chain links TRBV19 with TRBJ2-1; 11 nucleotides line up with TRBD2. The V and J ends lost 3 bases and 6 bases, in that order; junction bases with no gene match: 4. The CDR3 is made up of 15 amino acids. Germline CDR1 LNHDA, CDR2 SQIVND (reference sequence).

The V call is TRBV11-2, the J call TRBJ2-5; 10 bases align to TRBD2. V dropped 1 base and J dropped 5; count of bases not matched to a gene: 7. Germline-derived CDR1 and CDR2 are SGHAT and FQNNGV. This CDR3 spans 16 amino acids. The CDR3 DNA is TGTGCCAGCAGCTTAGTGGTCCTAGCGGGAGAGGAGACCCAGTACTTC. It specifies CASSLVVLAGEETQYF.

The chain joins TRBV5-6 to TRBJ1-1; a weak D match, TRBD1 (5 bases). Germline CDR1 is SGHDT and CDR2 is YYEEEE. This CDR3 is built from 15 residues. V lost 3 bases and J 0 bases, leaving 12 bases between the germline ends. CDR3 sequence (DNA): TGTGCCAGCAGCTGGGGCAGGCTGATGAACACTGAAGCTTTCTTT. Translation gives CASSWGRLMNTEAFF.

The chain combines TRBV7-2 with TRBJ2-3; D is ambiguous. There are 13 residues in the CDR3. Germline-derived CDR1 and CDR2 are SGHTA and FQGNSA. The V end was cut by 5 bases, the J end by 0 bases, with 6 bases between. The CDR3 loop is CASSPLSTDTQYF. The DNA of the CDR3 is TGTGCCAGCAGCCCTTTGAGCACAGATACGCAGTATTTT.

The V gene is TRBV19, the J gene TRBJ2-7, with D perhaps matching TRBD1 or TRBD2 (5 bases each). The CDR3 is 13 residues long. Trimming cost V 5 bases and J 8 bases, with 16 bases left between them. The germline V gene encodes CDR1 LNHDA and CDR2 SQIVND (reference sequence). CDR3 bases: TGTGCCAGTAGTGTGGGGGAGAGGGACCAGCAGTACTTC. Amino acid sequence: CASSVGERDQQYF.

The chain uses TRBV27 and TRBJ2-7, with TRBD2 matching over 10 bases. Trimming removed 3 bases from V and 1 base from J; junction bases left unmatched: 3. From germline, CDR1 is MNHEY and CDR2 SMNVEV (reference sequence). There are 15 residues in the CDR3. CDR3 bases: TGTGCCAGCAGTTTCACTAGCGGGGCTTCCTACGAGCAGTACTTC. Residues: CASSFTSGASYEQYF.

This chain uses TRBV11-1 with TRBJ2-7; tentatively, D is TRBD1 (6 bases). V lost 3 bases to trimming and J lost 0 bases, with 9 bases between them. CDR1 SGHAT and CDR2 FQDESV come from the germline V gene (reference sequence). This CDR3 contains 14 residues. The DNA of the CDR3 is TGTGCCAGCAGCTTTCAGGGGAGCTCCTACGAGCAGTACTTC. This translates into CASSFQGSSYEQYF.

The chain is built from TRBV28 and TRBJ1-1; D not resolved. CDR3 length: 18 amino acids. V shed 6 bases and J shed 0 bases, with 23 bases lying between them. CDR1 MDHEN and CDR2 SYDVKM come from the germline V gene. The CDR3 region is CASSLQPLPIPVNTEAFF. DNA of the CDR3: TGTGCCAGCAGCCTACAGCCCCTCCCCATCCCGGTGAACACTGAAGCTTTCTTT.

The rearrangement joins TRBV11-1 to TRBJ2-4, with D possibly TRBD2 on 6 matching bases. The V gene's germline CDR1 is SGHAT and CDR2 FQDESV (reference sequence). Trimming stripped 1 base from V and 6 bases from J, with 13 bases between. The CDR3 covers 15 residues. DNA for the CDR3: TGTGCCAGCAGCTTAGAGCGGGCCGGGACAAACATTCAGTACTTC. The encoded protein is CASSLERAGTNIQYF.

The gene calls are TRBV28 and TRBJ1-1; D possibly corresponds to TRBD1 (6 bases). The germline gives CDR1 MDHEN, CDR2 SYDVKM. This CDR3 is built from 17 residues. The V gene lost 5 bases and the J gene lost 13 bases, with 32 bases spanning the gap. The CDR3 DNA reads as TGTGCCAGCAGTCCCAATCTTGGGGGCGCTTGGCCTCGAGAGGGTTTCTTT. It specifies CASSPNLGGAWPREGFF.

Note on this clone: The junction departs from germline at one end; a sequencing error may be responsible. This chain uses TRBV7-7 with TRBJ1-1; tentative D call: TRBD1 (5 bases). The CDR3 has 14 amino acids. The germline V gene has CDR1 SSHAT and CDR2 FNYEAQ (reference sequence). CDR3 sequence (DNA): TGTGCTAGCAGCGCGGATCCGACAGACGGGGAAGCTTTCTTT. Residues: CASSADPTDGEAFF.